This T cell receptor beta chain was sequenced for a study of OX40 agonist ivuxolimab in advanced cancers. Study-level information: The patients got ivuxolimab, which is an agonistic anti-OX40 (CD134) antibody. The study, taken as a whole, reports: Normalized expansion of T-cell clones was also low for some nonresponders. The study found that CD8+ T cells averaged more expanded clones than CD4+.

On this clone itself: Its cognate antigen is unknown.

V was pared by 8 bases and J by 7 bases, with 10 bases of the junction left unmatched. Germline V gives CDR1 SQVTM, CDR2 ANQGSEA. The CDR3 contains 12 residues. Assay: immunoSEQ multiplex PCR; the TCRdb copy retains only in-frame clones and omits some. The table has over 45,000 clones, around nine tenths seen once. A history of autoimmune disease or systemic immunosuppression excluded patients. The sequence was obtained from an adult with an advanced solid tumor such as melanoma, head and neck, liver or kidney cancer. The sample in question was CD4+ or CD8+ T cells sorted from blood, obtained in a trial of the OX40 agonist ivuxolimab. The V and J genes are TRBV29-1 and TRBJ1-2, with TRBD1 matching 7 bases. CDR3 DNA sequence: TGCAGCTTCAGGGGGGAGGAGGGTGGCTACACCTTC. Its translation is CSFRGEEGGYTF.